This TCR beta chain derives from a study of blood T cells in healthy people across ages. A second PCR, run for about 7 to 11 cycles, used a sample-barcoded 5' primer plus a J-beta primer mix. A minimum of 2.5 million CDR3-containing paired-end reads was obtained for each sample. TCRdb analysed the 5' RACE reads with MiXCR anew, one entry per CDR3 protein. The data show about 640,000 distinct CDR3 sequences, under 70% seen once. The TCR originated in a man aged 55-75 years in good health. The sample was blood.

CDR3 loop: CASSLVQVGYGYTF. The CDR3 nucleotides are TGTGCCAGCAGCTTGGTCCAGGTCGGGTATGGCTACACCTTC. This chain connects TRBV7-9 to TRBJ1-2; D not resolved. Trimming took off 3 bases at V and 5 bases at J, with 13 bases between the two ends. This CDR3 has 14 amino acids. Germline V gene lookup returns CDR1 SEHNR and CDR2 FQNEAQ (reference sequence).